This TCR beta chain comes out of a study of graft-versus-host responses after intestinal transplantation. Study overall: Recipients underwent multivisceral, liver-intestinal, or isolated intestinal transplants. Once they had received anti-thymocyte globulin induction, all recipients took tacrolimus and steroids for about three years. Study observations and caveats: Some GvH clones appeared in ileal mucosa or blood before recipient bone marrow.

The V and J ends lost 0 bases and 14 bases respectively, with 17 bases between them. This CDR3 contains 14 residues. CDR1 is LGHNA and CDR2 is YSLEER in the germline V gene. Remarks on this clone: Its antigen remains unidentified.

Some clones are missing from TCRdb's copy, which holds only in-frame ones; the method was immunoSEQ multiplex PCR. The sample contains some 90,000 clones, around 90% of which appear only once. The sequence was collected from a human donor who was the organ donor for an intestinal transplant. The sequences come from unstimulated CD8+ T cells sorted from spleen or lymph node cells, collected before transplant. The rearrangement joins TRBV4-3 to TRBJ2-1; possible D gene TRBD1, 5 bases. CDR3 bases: TGCGCCAGCAGCCAAGATGGGGCCGGCGGTCCCAAGTTCTTC. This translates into CASSQDGAGGPKFF.